The text below deals with one TCR beta chain. Its antigen is not identified. This sample was included in a study of T cell responses to AZD1222 COVID-19 vaccine. Trimming removed 0 bases at V and 12 bases at J, with 23 bases between. The CDR3 loop spans 17 amino acids. Germline CDR1 and CDR2: MGHRA and YSYEKL. The protocol was immunoSEQ multiplex PCR, while the TCRdb copy is restricted to in-frame clones and leaves out a portion. This table has around 88,000 clones, approximately 86% appearing once. Findings and caveats of the study: Spike regions recognized by vaccine-associated CD4 TCRs spanned the protein, led by 160-218 and 743-854. Donors were largely white British and mainly female; clonal diversity was possibly underestimated. Variant regions that are unmutated are reportedly the target of nearly half of spike-specific TCRs. Spike-specific TCR breadth and depth rose after two AZD1222 doses.

The receptor comes from an adult in good health. This rearrangement joins TRBV4-1 to TRBJ1-4, with a tentative D call TRBD1 (6 bases). Specimen: peripheral blood, collected on day 0 of AZD1222 vaccination. CDR3 in amino acids: CASSQEDPFTGPIQLFF. CDR3 nucleotide sequence: TGCGCCAGCAGCCAAGAGGACCCTTTCACAGGGCCGATACAACTGTTTTTT.